The rows below give T cell receptor beta chains drawn from one sample of a study of PD-1 blockade in classical Hodgkin lymphoma. This table comes from immunoSEQ multiplex PCR, and its TCRdb copy is limited to in-frame clones, with some not included. The data hold under 95,000 clones, with under 95% observed a single time. The source was peripheral blood mononuclear cells (PBMCs), collected at baseline. All receptors come from a human donor with classical Hodgkin lymphoma. The CDR3 runs from the conserved cysteine through the conserved F or W. The D gene is left open where the match is weak. Some rows have no size entry. The others give once, few or many, or a class for an expanded clone.

clone_size,v_call,cdr3_length,d_call,j_call,cdr3_nt,cdr3_aa
-,TRBV27,14,-,TRBJ2-1,TGTGCCAGCAGTTTAGGAGGGGCCTACAATGAGCAGTTCTTC,CASSLGGAYNEQFF
-,TRBV7-9,14,-,TRBJ1-3,TGTGCCAGCAGCTTAGTCACAGACGGAAACACCATATATTTT,CASSLVTDGNTIYF
-,TRBV6-5,15,-,TRBJ2-6,TGTGCCAGCCTTCAGAGGGGCGCTGGGGCCAACGTCCTGACTTTC,CASLQRGAGANVLTF
-,TRBV18,15,TRBD1,TRBJ1-1,TGTGCCAGCTCACCGTGGGACAGGGAAGGTACTGAAGCTTTCTTT,CASSPWDREGTEAFF
-,TRBV28,13,-,TRBJ2-7,TGTGCCAGCGGACGGGAGAACCCCTACGAGCAGTACTTC,CASGRENPYEQYF
-,TRBV7-8,13,-,TRBJ2-7,TGTGCCAGCAGCCCCGGACGTACCTACGAGCAGTACTTC,CASSPGRTYEQYF
-,TRBV28,15,TRBD1,TRBJ1-5,TGTGCCAGCAGTCAAGACAGGGGGATGGATCAGCCCCAGCATTTT,CASSQDRGMDQPQHF
-,TRBV27,14,TRBD1,TRBJ2-7,TGTGCCACCGTGCAGACAGGGGGGTATTACGAGCAGTACTTC,CATVQTGGYYEQYF
once,TRBV7-9,17,TRBD2,TRBJ2-7,TGTGCCAGCAGCTTAGATTTGGGGCTAGCGGCACTCTACGAGCAGTACTTC,CASSLDLGLAALYEQYF
-,TRBV7-2,16,TRBD2,TRBJ2-7,TGTGCCAGCATCCATATTATCGACAACGGGGGGTACGAGCAGTACTTC,CASIHIIDNGGYEQYF
-,TRBV9,16,-,TRBJ1-3,TGTGCCAGCAGCAAATTCCCAGGCGACGTTGGAAACACCATATATTTT,CASSKFPGDVGNTIYF
-,TRBV19,13,-,TRBJ2-7,TGTGCCAGTAGTAGGGGGACACCGGACGAGCAGTACTTC,CASSRGTPDEQYF
-,TRBV13,15,-,TRBJ2-1,TGTGCCAGCAGTCTCGCGGGCCAGGGATACAATGAGCAGTTCTTC,CASSLAGQGYNEQFF
-,TRBV6-5,15,TRBD1,TRBJ1-5,TGTGCCAGCAGTTACTCGGGACAGATCAATCAGCCCCAGCATTTT,CASSYSGQINQPQHF
-,TRBV27,16,TRBD1,TRBJ1-1,TGTGCCAGCAGTCCACTCGGACAGGGGTTGAACACTGAAGCTTTCTTT,CASSPLGQGLNTEAFF
-,TRBV11-2,16,-,TRBJ1-4,TGTGCCAGCAGCTCTACGCACGTAGGGGCGGGGGAAAAACTGTTTTTT,CASSSTHVGAGEKLFF
-,TRBV2,14,-,TRBJ1-1,TGTGCCAGCAGTGGGGACTCCAGGGACACTGAAGCTTTCTTT,CASSGDSRDTEAFF